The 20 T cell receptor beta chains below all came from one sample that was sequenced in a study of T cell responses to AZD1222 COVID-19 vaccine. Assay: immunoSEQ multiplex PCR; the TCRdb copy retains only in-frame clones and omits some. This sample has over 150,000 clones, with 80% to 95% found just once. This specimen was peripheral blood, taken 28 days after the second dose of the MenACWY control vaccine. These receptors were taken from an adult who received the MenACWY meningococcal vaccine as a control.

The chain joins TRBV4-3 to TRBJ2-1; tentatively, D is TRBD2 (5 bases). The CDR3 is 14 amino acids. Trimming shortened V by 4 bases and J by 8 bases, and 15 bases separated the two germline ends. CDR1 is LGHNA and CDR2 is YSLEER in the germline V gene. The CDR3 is CASSPDGREDEQFF. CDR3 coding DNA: TGCGCCAGCAGCCCTGACGGTCGGGAAGATGAGCAGTTCTTC.

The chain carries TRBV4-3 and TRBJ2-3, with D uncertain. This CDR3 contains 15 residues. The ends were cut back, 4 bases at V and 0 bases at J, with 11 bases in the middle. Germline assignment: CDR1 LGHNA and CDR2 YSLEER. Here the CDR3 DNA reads TGCGCCAGCAGCCTCCAGTTTCCTAGCACAGATACGCAGTATTTT. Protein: CASSLQFPSTDTQYF.

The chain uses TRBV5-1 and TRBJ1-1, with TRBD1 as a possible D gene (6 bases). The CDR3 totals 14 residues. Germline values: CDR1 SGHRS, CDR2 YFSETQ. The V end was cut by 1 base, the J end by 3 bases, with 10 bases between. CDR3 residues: CASSLTGRDTEAFF. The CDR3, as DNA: TGCGCCAGCAGCTTGACAGGGCGGGACACTGAAGCTTTCTTT.

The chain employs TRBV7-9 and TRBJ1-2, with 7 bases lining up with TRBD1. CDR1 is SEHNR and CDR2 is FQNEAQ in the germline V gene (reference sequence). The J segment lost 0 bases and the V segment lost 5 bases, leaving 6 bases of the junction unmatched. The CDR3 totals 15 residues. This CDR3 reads CASSPGTAANYGYTF. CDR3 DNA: TGTGCCAGCAGCCCGGGGACAGCAGCTAACTATGGCTACACCTTC.

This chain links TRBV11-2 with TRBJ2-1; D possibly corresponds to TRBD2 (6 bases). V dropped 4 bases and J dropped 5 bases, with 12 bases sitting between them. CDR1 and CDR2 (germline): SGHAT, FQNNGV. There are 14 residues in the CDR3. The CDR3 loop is CASSSGTFNNEQFF. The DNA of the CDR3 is TGTGCCAGCAGCTCCGGGACTTTCAACAATGAGCAGTTCTTC.

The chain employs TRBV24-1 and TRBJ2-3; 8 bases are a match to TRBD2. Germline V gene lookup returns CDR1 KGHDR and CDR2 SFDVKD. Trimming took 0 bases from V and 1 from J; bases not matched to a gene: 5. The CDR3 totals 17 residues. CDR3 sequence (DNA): TGTGCCACCAGTGATTTGGGTAGCGGGGCGGGCACAGATACGCAGTATTTT. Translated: CATSDLGSGAGTDTQYF.

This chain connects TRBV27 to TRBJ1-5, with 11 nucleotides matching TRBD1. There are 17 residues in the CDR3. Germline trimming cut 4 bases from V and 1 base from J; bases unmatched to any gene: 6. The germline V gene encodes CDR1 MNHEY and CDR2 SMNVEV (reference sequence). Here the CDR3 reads CASSSGQGASSNQPQHF. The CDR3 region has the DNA TGTGCCAGCAGTTCCGGACAGGGGGCATCGAGCAATCAGCCCCAGCATTTT.

The CDR3 DNA is TGTGCCAGTACCCTACAGGGCTTTAACTCTGAAGCTTTCTTT. Protein: CASTLQGFNSEAFF. V is TRBV19 and J is TRBJ1-1; the D gene is possibly TRBD1 (6 bases). The V and J ends lost 7 bases and 6 bases respectively, with 18 bases between them. Germline values: CDR1 LNHDA, CDR2 SQIVND (reference sequence). CDR3 size: 14 residues.

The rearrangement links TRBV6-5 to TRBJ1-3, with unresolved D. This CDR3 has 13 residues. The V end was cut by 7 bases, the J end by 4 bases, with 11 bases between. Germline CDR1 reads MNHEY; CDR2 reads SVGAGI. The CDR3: CASTLKWGNTIYF. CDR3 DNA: TGTGCCAGCACCCTAAAATGGGGAAACACCATATATTTT.

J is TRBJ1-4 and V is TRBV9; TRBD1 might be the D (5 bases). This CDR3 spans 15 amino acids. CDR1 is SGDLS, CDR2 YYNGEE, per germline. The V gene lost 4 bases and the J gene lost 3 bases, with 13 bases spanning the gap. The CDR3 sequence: CASSPRQSSNEKLFF. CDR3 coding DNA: TGTGCCAGCAGCCCCCGACAGTCCTCTAATGAAAAACTGTTTTTT.

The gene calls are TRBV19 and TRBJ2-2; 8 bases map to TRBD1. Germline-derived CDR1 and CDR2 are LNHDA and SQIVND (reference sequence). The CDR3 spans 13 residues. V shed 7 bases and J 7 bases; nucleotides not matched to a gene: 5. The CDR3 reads CASKRQGIGELFF. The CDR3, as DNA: TGTGCCAGTAAAAGACAGGGGATCGGGGAGCTGTTTTTT.

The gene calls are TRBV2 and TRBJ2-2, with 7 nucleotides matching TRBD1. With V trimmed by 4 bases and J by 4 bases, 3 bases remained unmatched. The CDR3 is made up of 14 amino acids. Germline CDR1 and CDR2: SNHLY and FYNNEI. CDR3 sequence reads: CASSAAGGTGELFF. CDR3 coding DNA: TGTGCCAGCAGTGCTGCAGGGGGCACCGGGGAGCTGTTTTTT.

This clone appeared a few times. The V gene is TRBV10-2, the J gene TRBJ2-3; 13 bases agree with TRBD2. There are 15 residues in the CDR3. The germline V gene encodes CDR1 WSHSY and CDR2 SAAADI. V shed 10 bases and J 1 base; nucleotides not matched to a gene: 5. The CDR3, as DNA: TGCGCCACCATCGGGACTAGCGGGGGCACAGATACGCAGTATTTT. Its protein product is CATIGTSGGTDTQYF.

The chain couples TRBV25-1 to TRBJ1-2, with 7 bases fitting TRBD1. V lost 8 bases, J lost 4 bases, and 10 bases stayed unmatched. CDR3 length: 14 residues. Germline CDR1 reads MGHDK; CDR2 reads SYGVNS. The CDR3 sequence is CASRQAGGIYGYTF. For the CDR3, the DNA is TGTGCCAGCCGCCAAGCAGGGGGAATCTATGGCTACACCTTC.

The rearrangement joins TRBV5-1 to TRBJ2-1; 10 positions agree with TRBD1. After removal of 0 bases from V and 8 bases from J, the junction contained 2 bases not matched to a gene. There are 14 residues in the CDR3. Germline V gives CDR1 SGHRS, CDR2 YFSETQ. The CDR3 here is CASSLATGGDEQFF. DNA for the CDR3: TGCGCCAGCAGCTTGGCGACAGGGGGCGATGAGCAGTTCTTC.

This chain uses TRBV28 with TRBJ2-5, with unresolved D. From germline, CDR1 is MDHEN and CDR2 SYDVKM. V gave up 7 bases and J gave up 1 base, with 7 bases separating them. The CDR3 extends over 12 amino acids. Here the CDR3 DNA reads TGTGCCAGCAAGAAGCCCCAAGAGACCCAGTACTTC. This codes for CASKKPQETQYF. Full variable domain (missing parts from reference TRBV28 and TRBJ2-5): DVKVTQSSRYLVKRTGEKVFLECVQDMDHENMFWYRQDPGLGLRLIYFSYDVKMKEKGDIPEGYSVSREKKERFSLILESASTNQTSMYLCASKKPQETQYFGPGTRLLVL.

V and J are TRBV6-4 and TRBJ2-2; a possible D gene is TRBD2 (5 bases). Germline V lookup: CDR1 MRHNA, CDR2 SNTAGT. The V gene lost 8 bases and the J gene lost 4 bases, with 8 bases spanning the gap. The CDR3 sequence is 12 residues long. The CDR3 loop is CASAGVTGELFF. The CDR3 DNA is TGTGCCAGCGCCGGGGTCACCGGGGAGCTGTTTTTT.

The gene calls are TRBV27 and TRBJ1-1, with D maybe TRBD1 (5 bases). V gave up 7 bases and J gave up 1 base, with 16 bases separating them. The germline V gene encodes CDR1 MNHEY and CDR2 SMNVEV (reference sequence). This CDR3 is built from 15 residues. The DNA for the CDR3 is TGTGCCAGCACCAAGGCGGGGGTTCCGAACACTGAAGCTTTCTTT. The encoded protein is CASTKAGVPNTEAFF.

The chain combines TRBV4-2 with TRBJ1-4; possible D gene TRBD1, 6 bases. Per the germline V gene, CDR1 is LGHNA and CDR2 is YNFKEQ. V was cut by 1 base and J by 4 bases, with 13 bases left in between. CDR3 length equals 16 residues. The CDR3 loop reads CASSQATGLFNEKLFF. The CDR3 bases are TGTGCCAGCAGCCAAGCCACAGGGTTATTTAATGAAAAACTGTTTTTT.

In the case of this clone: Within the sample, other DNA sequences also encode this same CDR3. CDR3 nucleotides: TGTGCCAGCAGCCCCGACAGGGGCTCTGGAAACACCATATATTTT. Translation: CASSPDRGSGNTIYF. This chain joins TRBV7-2 and TRBJ1-3; 8 nucleotides agree with TRBD1. The length of the CDR3 is 15 residues. Germline V lookup: CDR1 SGHTA, CDR2 FQGNSA. The V gene end was trimmed by 5 bases and the J gene end by 0 bases; junction bases not matched to a gene: 3.